The clone carrying this T cell receptor beta chain was observed a handful of times. The antigen remains unidentified. cDNA molecules, individually, were tagged with unique molecular identifiers. MiXCR, applied by TCRdb to the 5' RACE reads, yields one record per CDR3 protein. Of tens of thousands of distinct CDR3 sequences in the sample, over 15% are singletons; the top ten hold roughly 4.7%. This specimen belongs to a study of early T cells in non-severe SARS-CoV-2 infection. About the study: From unsorted whole blood, bulk RNA was sequenced, and the chains remained unpaired.

Study conclusions and caveats: In VDJdb matching, anti-spike CD8 responses were favored while private and CD4 specificities went missing.

Germline V CDR1 and CDR2: MNHEY, SMNVEV (reference sequence). This CDR3 has 12 amino acids. V lost 6 bases, J lost 8 bases, and 13 bases lay in between. V and J are TRBV27 and TRBJ1-1; tentatively, D is TRBD1 (6 bases). The clonotype was recovered from an adult who was a healthcare worker with PCR-confirmed SARS-CoV-2 infection or an uninfected control (not recorded which). This specimen was whole blood, taken at baseline. The CDR3 protein is CASRAGATEAFF. DNA for the CDR3: TGTGCCAGCAGAGCAGGGGCGACAGAAGCTTTCTTT.